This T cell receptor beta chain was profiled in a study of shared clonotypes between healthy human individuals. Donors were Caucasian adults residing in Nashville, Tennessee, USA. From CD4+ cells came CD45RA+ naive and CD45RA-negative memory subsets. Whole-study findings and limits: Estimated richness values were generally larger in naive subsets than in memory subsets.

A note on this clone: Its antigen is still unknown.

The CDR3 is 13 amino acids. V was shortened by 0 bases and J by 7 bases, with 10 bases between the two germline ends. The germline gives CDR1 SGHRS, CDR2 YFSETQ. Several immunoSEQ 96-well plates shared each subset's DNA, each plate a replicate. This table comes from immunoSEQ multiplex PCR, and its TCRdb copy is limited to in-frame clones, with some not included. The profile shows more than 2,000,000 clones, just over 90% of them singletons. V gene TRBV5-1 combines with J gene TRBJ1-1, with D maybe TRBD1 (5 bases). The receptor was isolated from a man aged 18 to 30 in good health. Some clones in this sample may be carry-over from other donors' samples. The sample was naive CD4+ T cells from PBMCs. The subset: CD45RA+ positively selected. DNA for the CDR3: TGCGCCAGCAGCTTGGAATCAGGGAATGAAGCTTTCTTT. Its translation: CASSLESGNEAFF.